This T cell receptor beta chain was identified in a study of B cell selection in AIRE deficiency. Study results and limitations: About 30.6% of healthy-shared Treg sequences were found among patient Tconv cells. Patient Tconv and Treg cells showed healthy-like TCRBV usage, CDR3 length, diversity. CDR3s were shorter in shared Treg sequences, reflecting few non-templated nucleotide insertions. Only 8.5% to 9.5% of 3,500 to 4,500 shared Treg sequences were patient-specific; 30% to 40% healthy-specific.

The assay was immunoSEQ multiplex PCR, and TCRdb's table has in-frame clones only and misses some. The repertoire holds 20,000 to 30,000 clones, approximately 97% seen once, with about 0.19% in the top ten. On this clone itself: Its antigen is still unknown.

Germline V gives CDR1 MNHEY, CDR2 SVGAGI. The CDR3 contains 15 residues. With 7 bases clipped from V and 5 bases from J, the junction kept 12 bases outside the gene matches. CD4+CD127+ cells were sorted as the conventional CD4 T cells. This rearrangement joins TRBV6-5 to TRBJ1-1; 8 bases map to TRBD1. Input material: conventional CD4+ T cells sorted from PBMCs. The sequence derives from a human donor with AIRE deficiency. CDR3 sequence: CASNPFGQGRTEAFF. In nucleotides, the CDR3 is TGTGCCAGCAATCCTTTCGGACAGGGCAGGACTGAAGCTTTCTTT.